Listed here are 20 T cell receptor beta chains from one sample, sequenced in a study of T cell repertoires in ileal Crohn's disease. Time point: neoterminal ileum biopsy at postoperative endoscopy, about 6 months after surgery. TCRdb's table, derived via immunoSEQ multiplex PCR, lists solely in-frame clones and lacks some. Here the sample spans about 62,000 clones, 85% to 90% being singletons. Sequenced sample: ileal tissue. The receptors come from an adult with Crohn's disease.

The chain links TRBV6-1 to TRBJ1-4; D not resolved. This CDR3 contains 13 residues. Germline-derived CDR1 and CDR2 are MNHNS and SASEGT. V lost 7 bases and J lost 3, with 9 bases in between. This CDR3 reads CASTHSSNEKLFF. In nucleotides, the CDR3 is TGTGCCAGCACCCACAGCTCTAATGAAAAACTGTTTTTT.

The chain is built from TRBV27 and TRBJ1-1; a possible D gene is TRBD1 (6 bases). Germline CDR1 is MNHEY and CDR2 is SMNVEV (reference sequence). This CDR3 has 16 residues. V was clipped by 0 bases and J by 0 bases, with 11 bases between them. The CDR3, as DNA: TGTGCCAGCAGTTTATCATGGACAGCACTGAACACTGAAGCTTTCTTT. Residues: CASSLSWTALNTEAFF.

In this sample, this clone turned up once. The rearrangement links TRBV19 to TRBJ1-4; 8 bases map to TRBD1. CDR1 and CDR2 (germline): LNHDA, SQIVND (reference sequence). This CDR3 contains 13 residues. The V and J ends lost 11 bases and 8 bases, in that order; junction bases with no gene match: 10. The CDR3 here is CAGRQGQSEKLFF. The CDR3, as DNA: TGTGCCGGGAGACAGGGGCAGAGCGAAAAACTGTTTTTT.

V usage is TRBV11-3 and J usage is TRBJ2-6, with a weak D call TRBD1 (5 bases). Trimming shortened V by 7 bases and J by 2 bases, and 12 bases separated the two germline ends. The CDR3 runs 15 residues. Germline values: CDR1 SGHNT, CDR2 YENEEA. The chain's CDR3 is CASKSGFPGANVLTF. The CDR3 DNA follows: TGTGCCAGCAAGTCAGGGTTCCCTGGGGCCAACGTCCTGACTTTC.

The V call is TRBV10-3, the J call TRBJ1-5; TRBD1 is a possible D gene (6 bases). With 4 bases removed from V and 2 bases from J, the gap between germline ends came to 12 bases. In germline, CDR1 is ENHRY, CDR2 SYGVKD. The CDR3 is 15 residues long. CDR3 bases: TGTGCCATCAGTGGGGGGCAGGAGGGCAATCAGCCCCAGCATTTT. It codes for CAISGGQEGNQPQHF.

This clone was recorded only once. The chain joins TRBV19 to TRBJ1-3; no clear D. CDR3 length equals 13 residues. The germline V gene has CDR1 LNHDA and CDR2 SQIVND (reference sequence). The V gene lost 5 bases and the J gene lost 2 bases, with 7 bases spanning the gap. This CDR3 is CASSQVPGNTIYF. In nucleotides, the CDR3 is TGTGCCAGTAGTCAGGTGCCTGGAAACACCATATATTTT. The whole variable domain, remainder taken from reference TRBV19 and TRBJ1-3, is DGGITQSPKYLFRKEGQNVTLSCEQNLNHDAMYWYRQDPGQGLRLIYYSQIVNDFQKGDIAEGYSVSREKKESFPLTVTSAQKNPTAFYLCASSQVPGNTIYFGEGSWLTVV.

This chain uses TRBV6-1 with TRBJ2-2; TRBD1 might be the D (6 bases). The CDR3 covers 13 residues. Per the germline V gene, CDR1 is MNHNS and CDR2 is SASEGT. With 2 bases removed from V and 5 bases from J, the gap between germline ends came to 6 bases. DNA for the CDR3: TGTGCCAGCAGTGAACAGGGGACCGGGGAGCTGTTTTTT. This gives the protein CASSEQGTGELFF.

This clone was seen just once. The chain carries TRBV14 and TRBJ2-7; 13 bases agree with TRBD2. CDR1 is SGHDN and CDR2 is FVKESK in the germline V gene. The V segment lost 4 bases and the J segment 6 bases; nucleotides outside the gene matches: 6. CDR3 length: 15 residues. CDR3 sequence (DNA): TGTGCCAGCAGCCGGATCCGGACTAGCGGGGGCGAGCAGTACTTC. Its protein product is CASSRIRTSGGEQYF.

The rearrangement joins TRBV9 to TRBJ1-4; D unclear. The CDR3 is 12 amino acids. The V gene's germline CDR1 is SGDLS and CDR2 YYNGEE. V was trimmed by 6 bases and J by 4 bases, leaving 7 bases between them. DNA for the CDR3: TGTGCCAGCACGGGAGATAATGAAAAACTGTTTTTT. Its translation is CASTGDNEKLFF.

The chain employs TRBV7-9 and TRBJ2-5; D perhaps matches TRBD1 (7 bases). Germline V gives CDR1 SEHNR, CDR2 FQNEAQ (reference sequence). CDR3 length equals 15 residues. V lost 5 bases and J 3 bases, leaving 16 bases between the germline ends. CDR3 nucleotide sequence: TGTGCCAGCAGCCCCTGGACAGGCGGGGAAGAGACCCAGTACTTC. Translation gives CASSPWTGGEETQYF.

The CDR3 DNA sequence: TGTGCCAGTAGTACCCGACAGCACAATCAGCCCCAGCATTTT. Its protein is CASSTRQHNQPQHF. J is TRBJ1-5 and V is TRBV19; perhaps TRBD1 as D (5 bases). The CDR3 loop spans 14 amino acids. Trimming stripped 4 bases from V and 3 bases from J, with 10 bases between. Germline assignment: CDR1 LNHDA and CDR2 SQIVND (reference sequence).

This clone was counted between two and nine times. The CDR3 DNA follows: TGTGCCAGCAGTTTGGAGAGCCCGACTAATGAAAAACTGTTTTTT. Its protein is CASSLESPTNEKLFF. The chain has TRBV28 and TRBJ1-4; D is unclear. This CDR3 spans 15 amino acids. Germline CDR1 is MDHEN and CDR2 is SYDVKM. V lost 3 bases and J lost 2, with 10 bases in between.

This clone was observed a single time. The V gene is TRBV10-1, the J gene TRBJ2-3; D is perhaps TRBD1 (5 bases). Germline V gene sequence: CDR1 WNHNN, CDR2 SYGVQD (reference sequence). The V gene lost 0 bases and the J gene lost 0 bases, with 16 bases spanning the gap. CDR3 length equals 18 residues. DNA of the CDR3: TGCGCCAGCAGTGAGTCGAATAGTAGAACAGGTAGCACAGATACGCAGTATTTT. Its protein is CASSESNSRTGSTDTQYF.

The chain combines TRBV6-5 with TRBJ2-2, with unresolved D. This CDR3 has 13 amino acids. Germline V lookup: CDR1 MNHEY, CDR2 SVGAGI. Trimming left V 0 bases short and J 6 bases short, with 5 bases between. CDR3 loop: CASSYSFSGELFF. The DNA of the CDR3 is TGTGCCAGCAGTTACTCGTTCTCCGGGGAGCTGTTTTTT.

The gene calls are TRBV7-9 and TRBJ2-6; the match to TRBD1 covers 12 bases. The V gene's germline CDR1 is SEHNR and CDR2 FQNEAQ (reference sequence). V was pared by 3 bases and J by 0 bases, with 0 bases of the junction left unmatched. The CDR3 loop spans 17 amino acids. The CDR3 sequence: CASSLGQGASGANVLTF. The CDR3 DNA reads TGTGCCAGCAGCTTGGGACAGGGGGCCTCTGGGGCCAACGTCCTGACTTTC.

V usage is TRBV11-3 and J usage is TRBJ2-7; unclear D gene. There are 11 residues in the CDR3. Germline assignment: CDR1 SGHNT and CDR2 YENEEA. V lost 3 bases, J lost 3 bases, and 3 bases lay in between. Here the CDR3 reads CASSFNYEQYF. The CDR3 DNA sequence: TGTGCCAGCAGCTTCAACTACGAGCAGTACTTC. The complete variable domain, with remaining parts taken from reference TRBV11-3 and TRBJ2-7, reads EAGVVQSPRYKIIEKKQPVAFWCNPISGHNTLYWYLQNLGQGPELLIRYENEEAVDDSQLPKDRFSAERLKGVDSTLKIQPAELGDSAVYLCASSFNYEQYFGPGTRLTVT.

This chain connects TRBV6-5 to TRBJ1-1; 7 positions agree with TRBD1. V shed 2 bases, J shed 7 bases, and the junction held 7 bases outside the gene matches. The CDR3 extends over 14 amino acids. Germline loops: CDR1 MNHEY, CDR2 SVGAGI. CDR3 coding DNA: TGTGCCAGCAGTTACCGAGGGGGCGCGGTTGAAGCTTTCTTT. This sequence encodes CASSYRGGAVEAFF.

This clone occurred a few times. The chain carries TRBV10-3 and TRBJ1-2; 7 bases are shared with TRBD1. V was pared by 7 bases and J by 2 bases, with 10 bases of the junction left unmatched. CDR1 ENHRY and CDR2 SYGVKD come from the germline V gene. The CDR3 spans 15 residues. CDR3 amino acids: CAINIRDSVNYGYTF. The CDR3 nucleotides are TGTGCCATCAACATCAGGGACAGCGTGAACTATGGCTACACCTTC.

This sequence joins TRBV7-8 and TRBJ2-5, with TRBD1 matching over 7 bases. The J segment lost 3 bases and the V segment lost 3 bases, leaving 19 bases of the junction unmatched. There are 19 residues in the CDR3. Germline values: CDR1 SGHVS, CDR2 FQNEAQ. The CDR3 protein is CASSFITTHRGAGEETQYF. CDR3 coding DNA: TGTGCCAGCAGCTTTATCACAACACACAGGGGTGCGGGCGAAGAGACCCAGTACTTC. Full variable domain (outside the CDR3, taken from reference TRBV7-8 and TRBJ2-5): GAGVSQSPRYKVAKRGQDVALRCDPISGHVSLFWYQQALGQGPEFLTYFQNEAQLDKSGLPSDRFFAERPEGSVSTLKIQRTQQEDSAVYLCASSFITTHRGAGEETQYFGPGTRLLVL.

The chain has TRBV7-2 and TRBJ2-7; D remains unclear. The CDR3 covers 11 residues. Deletions cut 1 base from V and 8 bases from J, with 6 bases between. CDR1 and CDR2 (germline): SGHTA, FQGNSA. In DNA form, the CDR3 reads TGTGCCAGCAGCTTAGGAGGCCAGCAGTACTTC. Amino acids: CASSLGGQQYF.